Below are 3 T cell receptor beta chains sequenced from a single sample in a study of T cell clusters in autoimmune cytopenias. Roughly 38,000 genome equivalents of blood DNA were amplified for TRB. TRB rearrangements were amplified by touch-down multiplex PCR with mixed TRB-A/B primers. For each CDR3 protein, TCRdb gives one entry from its re-call of the multiplex PCR reads, without DNA. The repertoire shows more than 9,000 distinct CDR3 sequences; the top ten hold about 3.1%. The data also belong to a second study, concerning T cell repertoires in aging, cancer and after chemotherapy.

The sequencing input was peripheral blood. Receptor source: a human donor in good health.

The rearrangement links TRBV20-1 to TRBJ2-3; without DNA, the TCRdb call of TRBD1 cannot be checked. CDR3 length equals 13 residues. The germline V gene encodes CDR1 DFQATT and CDR2 SNEGSKA (reference sequence). This chain's CDR3 is CSAGGGDTDTQYF.

The rearrangement uses TRBV24-1 and TRBJ1-1; with no DNA, the TCRdb D assignment of TRBD1 cannot be verified. The CDR3 length is 14 residues. Germline CDR1 KGHDR, CDR2 SFDVKD. The CDR3 protein is CATRDGTENTEAFF.

This clonotype counts as medium-sized (0.01 to 0.1%) by frequency. The J gene is TRBJ2-6, the V gene TRBV27. Germline CDR1 and CDR2: MNHEY and SMNVEV (reference sequence). The CDR3 has 15 residues. The CDR3 spells CASSLVGTGANVLTF.